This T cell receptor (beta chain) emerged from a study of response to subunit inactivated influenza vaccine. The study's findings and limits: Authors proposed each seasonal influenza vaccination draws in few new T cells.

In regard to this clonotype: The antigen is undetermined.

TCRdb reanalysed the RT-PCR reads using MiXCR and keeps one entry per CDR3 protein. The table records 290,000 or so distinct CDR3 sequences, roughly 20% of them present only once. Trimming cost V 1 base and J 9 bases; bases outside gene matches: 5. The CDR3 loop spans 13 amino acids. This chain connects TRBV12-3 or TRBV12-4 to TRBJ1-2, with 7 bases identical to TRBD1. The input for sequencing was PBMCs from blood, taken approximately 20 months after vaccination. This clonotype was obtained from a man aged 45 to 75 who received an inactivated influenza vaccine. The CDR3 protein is CASSLEGGVRYTF. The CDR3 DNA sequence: TGTGCCAGCAGTTTAGAAGGGGGCGTACGCTACACCTTC.